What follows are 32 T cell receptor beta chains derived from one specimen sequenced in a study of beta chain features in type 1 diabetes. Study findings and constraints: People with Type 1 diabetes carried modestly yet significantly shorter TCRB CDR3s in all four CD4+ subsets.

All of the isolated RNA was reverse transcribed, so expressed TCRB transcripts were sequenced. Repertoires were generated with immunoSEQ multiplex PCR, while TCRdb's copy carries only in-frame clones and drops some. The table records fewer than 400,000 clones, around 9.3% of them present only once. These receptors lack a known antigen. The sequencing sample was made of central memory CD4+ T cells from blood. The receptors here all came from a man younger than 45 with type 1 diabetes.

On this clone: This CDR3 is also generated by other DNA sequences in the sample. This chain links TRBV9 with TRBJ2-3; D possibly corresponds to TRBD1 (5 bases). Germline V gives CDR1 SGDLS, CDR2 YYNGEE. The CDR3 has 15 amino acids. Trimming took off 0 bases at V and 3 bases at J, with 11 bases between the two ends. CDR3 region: CASSVAGSRTDTQYF. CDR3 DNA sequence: TGTGCCAGCAGCGTAGCAGGGTCCCGGACAGATACGCAGTATTTT.

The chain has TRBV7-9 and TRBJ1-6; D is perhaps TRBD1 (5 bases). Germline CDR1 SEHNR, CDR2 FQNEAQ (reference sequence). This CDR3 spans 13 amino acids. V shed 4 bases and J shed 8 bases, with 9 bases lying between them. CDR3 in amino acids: CASSWDGDSPLHF. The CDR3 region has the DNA TGTGCCAGCAGCTGGGACGGGGATTCACCCCTCCACTTT.

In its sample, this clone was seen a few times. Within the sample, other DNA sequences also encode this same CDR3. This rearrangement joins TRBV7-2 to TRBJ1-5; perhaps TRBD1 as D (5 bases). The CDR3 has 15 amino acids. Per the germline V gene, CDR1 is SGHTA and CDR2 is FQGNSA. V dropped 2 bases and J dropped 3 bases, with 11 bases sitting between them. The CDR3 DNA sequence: TGTGCCAGCAGCTTACTCCAGGGATCCAATCAGCCCCAGCATTTT. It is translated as CASSLLQGSNQPQHF.

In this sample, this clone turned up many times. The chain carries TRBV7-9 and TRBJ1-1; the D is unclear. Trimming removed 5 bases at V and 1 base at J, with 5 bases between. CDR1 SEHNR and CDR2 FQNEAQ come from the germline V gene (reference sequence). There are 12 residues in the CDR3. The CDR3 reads CASSESNTEAFF. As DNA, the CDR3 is TGTGCCAGCAGCGAGTCGAACACTGAAGCTTTCTTT.

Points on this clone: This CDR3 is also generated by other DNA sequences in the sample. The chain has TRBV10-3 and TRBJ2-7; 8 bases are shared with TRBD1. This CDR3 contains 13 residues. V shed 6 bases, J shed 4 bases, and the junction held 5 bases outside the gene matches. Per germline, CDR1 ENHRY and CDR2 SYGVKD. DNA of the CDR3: TGTGCCATCAGCCCGGGACAGGAATACGAGCAGTACTTC. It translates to CAISPGQEYEQYF.

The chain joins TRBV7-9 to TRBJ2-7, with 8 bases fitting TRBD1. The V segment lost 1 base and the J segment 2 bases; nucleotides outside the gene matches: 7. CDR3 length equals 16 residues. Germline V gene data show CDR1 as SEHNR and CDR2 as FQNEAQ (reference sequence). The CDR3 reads CASSLVGGQAAYEQYF. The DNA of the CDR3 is TGTGCCAGCAGCTTAGTTGGGGGACAGGCCGCCTACGAGCAGTACTTC.

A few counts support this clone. CDR3: CASSINRDSTYEQYF. CDR3 coding DNA: TGTGCCAGCAGCATCAACCGGGACAGTACCTACGAGCAGTACTTC. V gene TRBV11-2 combines with J gene TRBJ2-7; 7 positions agree with TRBD1. The CDR3 sequence is 15 residues long. The germline gives CDR1 SGHAT, CDR2 FQNNGV. V was pared by 5 bases and J by 2 bases, with 9 bases of the junction left unmatched.

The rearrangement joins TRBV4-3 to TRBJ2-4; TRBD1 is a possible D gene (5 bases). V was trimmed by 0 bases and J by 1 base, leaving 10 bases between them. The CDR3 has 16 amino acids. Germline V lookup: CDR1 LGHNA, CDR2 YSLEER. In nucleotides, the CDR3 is TGCGCCAGCAGCCAAGAGGTCAGGGCCGCCAAAAACATTCAGTACTTC. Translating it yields CASSQEVRAAKNIQYF.

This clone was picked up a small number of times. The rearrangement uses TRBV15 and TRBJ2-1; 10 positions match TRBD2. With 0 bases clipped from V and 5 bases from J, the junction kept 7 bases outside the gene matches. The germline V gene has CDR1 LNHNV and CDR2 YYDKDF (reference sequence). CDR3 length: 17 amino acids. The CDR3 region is CATSREASGGLDNEQFF. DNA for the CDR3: TGTGCCACCAGCAGAGAGGCTAGCGGGGGCCTTGACAATGAGCAGTTCTTC.

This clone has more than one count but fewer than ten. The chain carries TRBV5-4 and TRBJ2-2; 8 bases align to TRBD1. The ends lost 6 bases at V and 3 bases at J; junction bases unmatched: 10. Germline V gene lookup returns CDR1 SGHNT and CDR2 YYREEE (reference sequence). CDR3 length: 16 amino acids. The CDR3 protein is CASNSPGQDYTGELFF. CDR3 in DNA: TGTGCCAGCAATTCCCCGGGACAGGATTACACCGGGGAGCTGTTTTTT.

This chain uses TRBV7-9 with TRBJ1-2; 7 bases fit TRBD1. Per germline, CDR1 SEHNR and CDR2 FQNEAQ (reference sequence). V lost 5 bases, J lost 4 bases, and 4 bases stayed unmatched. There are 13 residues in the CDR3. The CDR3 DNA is TGTGCCAGCAGCACGACAGGGCCCTATGGCTACACCTTC. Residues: CASSTTGPYGYTF.

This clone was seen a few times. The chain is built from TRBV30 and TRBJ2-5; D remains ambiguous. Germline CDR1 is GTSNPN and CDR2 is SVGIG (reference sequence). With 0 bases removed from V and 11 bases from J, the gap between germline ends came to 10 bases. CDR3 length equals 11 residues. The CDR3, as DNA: TGTGCCTGGAGTGTAAAGTCCGGGCAGTACTTC. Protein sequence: CAWSVKSGQYF.

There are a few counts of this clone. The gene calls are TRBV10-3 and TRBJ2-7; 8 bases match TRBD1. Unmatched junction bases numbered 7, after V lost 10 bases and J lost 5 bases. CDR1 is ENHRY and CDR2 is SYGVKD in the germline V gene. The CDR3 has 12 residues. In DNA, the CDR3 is TGTGCCACGAACGGACAGGGCCACGAGCAGTACTTC. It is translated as CATNGQGHEQYF.

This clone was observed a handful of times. The CDR3 region is CASSESSYSYEQYF. The CDR3 nucleotides read TGTGCCAGCAGTGAATCGAGTTACTCCTACGAGCAGTACTTC. V and J are TRBV2 and TRBJ2-7; D call uncertain. CDR1 is SNHLY, CDR2 FYNNEI, per germline. This CDR3 spans 14 amino acids. The V gene lost 2 bases and the J gene lost 0 bases, with 8 bases spanning the gap.

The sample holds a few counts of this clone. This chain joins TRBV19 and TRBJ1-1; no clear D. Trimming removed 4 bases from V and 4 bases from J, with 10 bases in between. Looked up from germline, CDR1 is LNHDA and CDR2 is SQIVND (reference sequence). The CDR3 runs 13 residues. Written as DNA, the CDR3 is TGTGCCAGTAGTAGGAACGGCCGCACTGAAGCTTTCTTT. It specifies CASSRNGRTEAFF.

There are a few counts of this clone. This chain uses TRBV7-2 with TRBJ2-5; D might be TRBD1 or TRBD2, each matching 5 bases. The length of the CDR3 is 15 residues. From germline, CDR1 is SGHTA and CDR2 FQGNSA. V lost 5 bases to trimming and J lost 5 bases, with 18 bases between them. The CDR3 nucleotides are TGTGCCAGCAGCATGTCGGTGGGGGAATGGGAGACCCAGTACTTC. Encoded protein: CASSMSVGEWETQYF.

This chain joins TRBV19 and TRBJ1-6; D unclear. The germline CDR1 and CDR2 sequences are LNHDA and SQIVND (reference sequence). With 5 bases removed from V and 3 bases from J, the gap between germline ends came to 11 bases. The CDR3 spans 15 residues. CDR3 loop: CASSPGMNYNSPLHF. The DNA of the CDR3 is TGTGCCAGTAGTCCGGGGATGAACTATAATTCACCCCTCCACTTT.

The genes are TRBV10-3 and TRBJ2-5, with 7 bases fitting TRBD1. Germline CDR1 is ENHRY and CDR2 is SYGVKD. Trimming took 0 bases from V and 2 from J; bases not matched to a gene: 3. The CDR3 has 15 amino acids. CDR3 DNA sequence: TGTGCCATCAGTGAGTCGACGGGACAGCAAGAGACCCAGTACTTC. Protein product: CAISESTGQQETQYF.

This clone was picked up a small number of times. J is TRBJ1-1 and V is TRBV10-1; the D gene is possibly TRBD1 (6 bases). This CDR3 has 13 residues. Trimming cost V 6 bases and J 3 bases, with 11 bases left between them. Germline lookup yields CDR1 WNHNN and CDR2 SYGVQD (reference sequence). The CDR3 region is CASSGTGYTEAFF. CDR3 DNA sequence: TGCGCCAGCAGCGGTACAGGGTACACTGAAGCTTTCTTT.

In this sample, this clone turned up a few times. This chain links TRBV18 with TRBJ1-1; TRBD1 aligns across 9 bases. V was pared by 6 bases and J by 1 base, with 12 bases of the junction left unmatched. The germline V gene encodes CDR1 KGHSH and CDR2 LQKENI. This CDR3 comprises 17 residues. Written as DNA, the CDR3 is TGTGCCAGCTCCCTTTACAGGGGGCGAGGGGGGAACACTGAAGCTTTCTTT. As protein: CASSLYRGRGGNTEAFF.

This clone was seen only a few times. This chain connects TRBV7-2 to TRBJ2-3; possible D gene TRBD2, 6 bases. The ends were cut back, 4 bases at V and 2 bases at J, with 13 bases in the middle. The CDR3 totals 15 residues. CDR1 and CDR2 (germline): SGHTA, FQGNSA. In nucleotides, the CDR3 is TGTGCCAGCAGCTCATCCGGGACTTACACAGATACGCAGTATTTT. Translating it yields CASSSSGTYTDTQYF.

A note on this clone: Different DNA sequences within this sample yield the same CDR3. The CDR3 bases are TGTGCCAGCAGCTTAGGGTGGACTAATGAAAAACTGTTTTTT. Its translation is CASSLGWTNEKLFF. The rearrangement links TRBV7-8 to TRBJ1-4; D remains unclear. This CDR3 has 14 residues. V gave up 1 base and J gave up 2 bases, with 5 bases separating them. In germline, CDR1 is SGHVS, CDR2 FQNEAQ.

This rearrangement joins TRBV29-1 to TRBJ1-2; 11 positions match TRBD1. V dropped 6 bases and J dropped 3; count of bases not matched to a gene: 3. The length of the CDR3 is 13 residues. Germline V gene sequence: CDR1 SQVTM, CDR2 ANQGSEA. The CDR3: CSVGQGADYGYTF. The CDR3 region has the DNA TGCAGCGTCGGACAGGGGGCTGACTATGGCTACACCTTC.

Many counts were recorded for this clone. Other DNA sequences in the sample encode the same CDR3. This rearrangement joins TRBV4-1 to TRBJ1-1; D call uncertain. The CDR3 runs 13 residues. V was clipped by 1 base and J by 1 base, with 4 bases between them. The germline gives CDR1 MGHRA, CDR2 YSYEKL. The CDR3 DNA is TGCGCCAGCAGCCAAGGCAGGAACACTGAAGCTTTCTTT. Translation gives CASSQGRNTEAFF.

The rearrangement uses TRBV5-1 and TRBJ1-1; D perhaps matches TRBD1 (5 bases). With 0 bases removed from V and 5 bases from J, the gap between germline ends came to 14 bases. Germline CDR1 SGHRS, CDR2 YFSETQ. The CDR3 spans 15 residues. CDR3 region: CASSLAEGSGTEAFF. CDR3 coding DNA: TGCGCCAGCAGCTTGGCGGAGGGGAGCGGGACTGAAGCTTTCTTT.

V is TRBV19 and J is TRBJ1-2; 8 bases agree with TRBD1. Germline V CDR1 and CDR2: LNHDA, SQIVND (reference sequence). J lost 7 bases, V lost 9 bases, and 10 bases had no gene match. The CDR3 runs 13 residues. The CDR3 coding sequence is TGTGCCAGCACCTTTCAGGGGGCGCTTGGCTACACCTTC. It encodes CASTFQGALGYTF.

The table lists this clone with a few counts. This chain's CDR3 is CASSLNIVNTDTQYF. The CDR3, as DNA: TGTGCCAGCAGCTTAAATATCGTCAACACAGATACGCAGTATTTT. The genes are TRBV11-2 and TRBJ2-3; unclear D gene. Germline CDR1 SGHAT, CDR2 FQNNGV. This CDR3 is built from 15 residues. V was trimmed by 2 bases and J by 2 bases, leaving 11 bases between them.

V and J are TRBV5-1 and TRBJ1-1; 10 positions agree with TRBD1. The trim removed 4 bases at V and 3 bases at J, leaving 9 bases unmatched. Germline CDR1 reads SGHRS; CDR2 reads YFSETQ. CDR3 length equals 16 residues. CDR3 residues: CASSTDRGQGHTEAFF. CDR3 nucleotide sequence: TGCGCCAGCAGCACCGACAGGGGGCAGGGGCACACTGAAGCTTTCTTT.

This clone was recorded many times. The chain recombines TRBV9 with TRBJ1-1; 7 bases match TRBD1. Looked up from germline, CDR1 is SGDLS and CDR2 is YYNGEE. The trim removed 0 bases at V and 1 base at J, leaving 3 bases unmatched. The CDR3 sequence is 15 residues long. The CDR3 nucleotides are TGTGCCAGCAGCGTAGGAGGGACAGCGAACACTGAAGCTTTCTTT. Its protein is CASSVGGTANTEAFF. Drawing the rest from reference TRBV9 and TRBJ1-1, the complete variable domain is DSGVTQTPKHLITATGQRVTLRCSPRSGDLSVYWYQQSLDQGLQFLIQYYNGEERAKGNILERFSAQQFPDLHSELNLSSLELGDSALYFCASSVGGTANTEAFFGQGTRLTVV.

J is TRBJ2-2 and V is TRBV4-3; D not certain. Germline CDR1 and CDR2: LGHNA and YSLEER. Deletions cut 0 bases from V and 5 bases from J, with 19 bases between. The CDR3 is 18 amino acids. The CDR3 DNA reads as TGCGCCAGCAGCCAAGATGATTTTATAGGAACAGCAACCGGGGAGCTGTTTTTT. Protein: CASSQDDFIGTATGELFF.

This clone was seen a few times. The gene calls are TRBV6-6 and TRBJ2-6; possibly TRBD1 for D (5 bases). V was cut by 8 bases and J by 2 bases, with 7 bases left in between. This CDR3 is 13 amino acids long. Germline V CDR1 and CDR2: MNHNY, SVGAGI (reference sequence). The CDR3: CASAGPGANVLTF. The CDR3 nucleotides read TGTGCCAGCGCAGGGCCTGGGGCCAACGTCCTGACTTTC.

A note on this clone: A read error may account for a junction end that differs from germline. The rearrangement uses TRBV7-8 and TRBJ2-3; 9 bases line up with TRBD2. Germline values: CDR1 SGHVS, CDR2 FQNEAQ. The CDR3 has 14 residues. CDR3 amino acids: CASSSGTSTDTQYF. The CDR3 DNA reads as TGTGCCAGCAGCTCCGGGACTAGCACCGATACGCAGTATTTT.